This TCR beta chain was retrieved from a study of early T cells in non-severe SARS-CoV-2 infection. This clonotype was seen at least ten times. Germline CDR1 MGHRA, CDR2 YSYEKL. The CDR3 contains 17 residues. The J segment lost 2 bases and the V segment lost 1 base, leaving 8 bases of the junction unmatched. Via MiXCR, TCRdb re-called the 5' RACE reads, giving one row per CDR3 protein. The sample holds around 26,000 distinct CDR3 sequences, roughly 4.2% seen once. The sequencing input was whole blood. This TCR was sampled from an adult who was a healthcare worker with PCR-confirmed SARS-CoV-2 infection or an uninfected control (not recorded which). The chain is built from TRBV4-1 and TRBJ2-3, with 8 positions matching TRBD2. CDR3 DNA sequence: TGCGCCAGCAGCCAAGTAGCGCGGGGGGCCCACACAGATACGCAGTATTTT. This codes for CASSQVARGAHTDTQYF.